This T cell receptor beta chain emerged from a study of T cell responses to AZD1222 COVID-19 vaccine. The study's findings and limits: Possibly, clonal diversity was underestimated; donors were largely white British and included more females.

Data came from immunoSEQ multiplex PCR; TCRdb stores just in-frame clones and leaves some out. The sample includes around 150,000 clones, around four fifths seen only once; the top ten take 4.1%. As to this clone: Its antigen is currently unknown.

The TCR comes from an adult in good health. The sequencing here drew on peripheral blood, taken on day 0 of AZD1222 vaccination.

CDR3 region: CASSRGQGSNQPQHF. The CDR3 nucleotides read TGTGCCAGCAGTAGGGGACAGGGTAGCAATCAGCCCCAGCATTTT. The rearrangement joins TRBV7-9 to TRBJ1-5; 9 bases line up with TRBD1. Germline assignment: CDR1 SEHNR and CDR2 FQNEAQ (reference sequence). V shed 6 bases, J shed 0 bases, and the junction held 3 bases outside the gene matches. The CDR3 loop spans 15 amino acids.